The next 30 T cell receptor beta chains were all read from a single sample in a study of beta chain features in type 1 diabetes. Findings and caveats of the study: All four CD4+ subsets from Type 1 diabetes patients carried moderately but significantly shorter TCRB CDR3s.

The study reverse transcribed the entire isolated RNA, so it sequenced expressed TCRB transcripts. Assay used: immunoSEQ multiplex PCR; TCRdb lists only in-frame clones, some missing. This sample has around 600,000 clones, with roughly an eighth found just once. These receptors are not linked to any known antigen. Material: naive CD4+ T cells from blood. The receptors were gathered from a man aged 30-40 years with type 1 diabetes.

This clone was observed a few times. The chain has TRBV15 and TRBJ2-5; D not resolved. The germline CDR1 and CDR2 sequences are LNHNV and YYDKDF (reference sequence). This CDR3 comprises 15 residues. V was clipped by 0 bases and J by 4 bases, with 12 bases between them. Here the CDR3 DNA reads TGTGCCACCAGCAGAGATCAGACGCGGCGAGAGACCCAGTACTTC. Translated, it gives CATSRDQTRRETQYF.

The rearrangement links TRBV6-6 to TRBJ2-7; D is perhaps TRBD2 (5 bases). V gave up 10 bases and J gave up 0 bases, with 7 bases separating them. Germline lookup yields CDR1 MNHNY and CDR2 SVGAGI (reference sequence). The CDR3 sequence is 11 residues long. CDR3 protein: CATGSSYEQYF. Here the CDR3 DNA reads TGTGCCACGGGGAGCTCCTACGAGCAGTACTTC.

The CDR3 DNA follows: TGTGCCAGCAGCGTAGAGGCAGAAAATTCACCCCTCCACTTT. It is translated as CASSVEAENSPLHF. This sequence joins TRBV9 and TRBJ1-6; D is unresolved. This CDR3 has 14 amino acids. Looked up from germline, CDR1 is SGDLS and CDR2 is YYNGEE. Trimming shortened V by 0 bases and J by 7 bases, and 8 bases separated the two germline ends.

The chain combines TRBV23-1 with TRBJ2-7; D is possibly TRBD1 (5 bases). TRBV23-1 is reported as an ORF; its role is uncertain. This CDR3 contains 14 residues. The ends were cut back, 8 bases at V and 5 bases at J, with 19 bases in the middle. CDR3 in DNA: TGCGCCAGCCACCCCAAACGACAGCCCCACGAGCAGTACTTC. This sequence encodes CASHPKRQPHEQYF.

A few counts support this clone. The rearrangement joins TRBV29-1 to TRBJ2-1, with 12 bases fitting TRBD2. Trimming took 4 bases from V and 6 from J; bases not matched to a gene: 7. Germline loops: CDR1 SQVTM, CDR2 ANQGSEA. This CDR3 is built from 15 residues. The DNA for the CDR3 is TGCAGCGTTGCCATACTAGCGGGGGGTGGCAATGAGCAGTTCTTC. Its translation: CSVAILAGGGNEQFF.

This clone was observed a handful of times. This chain links TRBV18 with TRBJ1-4, with a weak D call TRBD1 (6 bases). The CDR3 extends over 15 amino acids. V shed 2 bases and J shed 5 bases, with 12 bases lying between them. Germline CDR1 is KGHSH and CDR2 is LQKENI. In DNA form, the CDR3 reads TGTGCCAGCTCACCAGGGGTCGGGACAAATGAAAAACTGTTTTTT. It is translated as CASSPGVGTNEKLFF. The full variable domain, rest sourced from reference TRBV18 and TRBJ1-4, is NAGVMQNPRHLVRRRGQEARLRCSPMKGHSHVYWYRQLPEEGLKFMVYLQKENIIDESGMPKERFSAEFPKEGPSILRIQQVVRGDSAAYFCASSPGVGTNEKLFFGSGTQLSVL.

This chain connects TRBV7-2 to TRBJ1-1, with D possibly matching TRBD1 (6 bases). Germline loops: CDR1 SGHTA, CDR2 FQGNSA. The V gene lost 5 bases and the J gene lost 2 bases, with 18 bases spanning the gap. The CDR3 runs to 16 residues. Written as DNA, the CDR3 is TGTGCCAGCAGCCGACCCGTCCAGGGGACAAACACTGAAGCTTTCTTT. Protein sequence: CASSRPVQGTNTEAFF.

For this clone: Compared with germline, one end of the junction differs, possibly owing to a read error. The V gene is TRBV30, the J gene TRBJ1-2, with a tentative D call TRBD1 (5 bases). Germline V gene lookup returns CDR1 GTSNPN and CDR2 SVGIG (reference sequence). The CDR3 spans 13 residues. The CDR3 nucleotides read TGTGCCTGGAGTGTACTCCAGGACAACGTTCTCCTCTTC. Its protein is CAWSVLQDNVLLF.

The chain uses TRBV7-9 and TRBJ1-6; D ambiguous. Germline V lookup: CDR1 SEHNR, CDR2 FQNEAQ (reference sequence). V dropped 4 bases and J dropped 6 bases, with 13 bases sitting between them. The CDR3 runs to 15 residues. CDR3 region: CASSSLRGGNSPLHF. CDR3 nucleotide sequence: TGTGCCAGCAGCTCCCTCCGGGGAGGTAATTCACCCCTCCACTTT.

The table lists this clone with a few counts. The chain carries TRBV9 and TRBJ1-2; tentatively, D is TRBD1 (5 bases). The V end lost 0 bases, the J end lost 4 bases, and 10 bases lay between the germline ends. CDR1 and CDR2 (germline): SGDLS, YYNGEE. This CDR3 is built from 14 residues. CDR3 bases: TGTGCCAGCAGCGTAGATCCGGGGACCTATGGCTACACCTTC. This encodes CASSVDPGTYGYTF.

V is TRBV10-3 and J is TRBJ1-6; no clear D gene. Trimming cost V 6 bases and J 5 bases, with 11 bases left between them. The CDR3 runs to 14 residues. CDR1 is ENHRY, CDR2 SYGVKD, per germline. CDR3 sequence reads: CAIRVGVDNSPLHF. The DNA for the CDR3 is TGTGCCATCAGGGTGGGAGTGGATAATTCACCCCTCCACTTT.

The chain couples TRBV5-1 to TRBJ1-2; TRBD1 might be the D (5 bases). The germline V and J ends were trimmed by 1 base and 7 bases, with 14 bases remaining between them. Per germline, CDR1 SGHRS and CDR2 YFSETQ. The CDR3 covers 14 residues. The CDR3 here is CASSLSLTEFGYTF. CDR3 nucleotides: TGCGCCAGCAGCTTGTCCCTGACAGAGTTTGGCTACACCTTC. Based on the CDR3 plus reference TRBV5-1 and TRBJ1-2, the full variable domain is KAGVTQTPRYLIKTRGQQVTLSCSPISGHRSVSWYQQTPGQGLQFLFEYFSETQRNKGNFPGRFSGRQFSNSRSEMNVSTLELGDSALYLCASSLSLTEFGYTFGSGTRLTVV.

This chain uses TRBV5-1 with TRBJ2-3; tentatively, D is TRBD2 (7 bases). The CDR3 is 14 residues long. Germline V CDR1 and CDR2: SGHRS, YFSETQ. V lost 5 bases, J lost 1 base, and 11 bases lay in between. CDR3 nucleotides: TGCGCCAGCAGTCGCGGGGGCGGCACAGATACGCAGTATTTT. Its translation is CASSRGGGTDTQYF.

Only a few counts were recorded for this clone. This sequence joins TRBV7-2 and TRBJ2-1; D perhaps matches TRBD1 (6 bases). From germline, CDR1 is SGHTA and CDR2 FQGNSA. The V end was cut by 6 bases, the J end by 6 bases, with 12 bases between. The CDR3 covers 13 residues. In DNA, the CDR3 is TGTGCCAGCAGGGAACAGGGATCCAATGAGCAGTTCTTC. It encodes CASREQGSNEQFF.

This sequence joins TRBV7-9 and TRBJ2-1; 7 nucleotides match TRBD1. The CDR3 runs to 15 residues. With 5 bases clipped from V and 3 bases from J, the junction kept 7 bases outside the gene matches. Per germline, CDR1 SEHNR and CDR2 FQNEAQ (reference sequence). CDR3 loop: CASSRPGQSYNEQFF. The CDR3 bases are TGTGCCAGCAGCCGACCGGGACAGAGCTACAATGAGCAGTTCTTC.

This clone showed up just a few times. This rearrangement joins TRBV5-6 to TRBJ1-6, with 12 bases fitting TRBD1. Germline V gives CDR1 SGHDT, CDR2 YYEEEE. The CDR3 runs to 16 residues. V dropped 1 base and J dropped 10; count of bases not matched to a gene: 6. The chain's CDR3 is CASSLRDRGHGSPLHF. The CDR3, as DNA: TGTGCCAGCAGCTTGAGGGACAGGGGGCATGGATCACCCCTCCACTTT.

This chain uses TRBV7-2 with TRBJ2-7, with D unclear. Trimming removed 5 bases at V and 7 bases at J, with 12 bases between. The CDR3 sequence is 12 residues long. CDR1 and CDR2 (germline): SGHTA, FQGNSA. CDR3 protein: CASSTVMGEQYF. The CDR3 DNA reads TGTGCCAGCAGCACCGTTATGGGGGAGCAGTACTTC.

This clone has only a few counts. The chain couples TRBV5-4 to TRBJ1-2; no reliable D call. V lost 0 bases to trimming and J lost 8 bases, with 20 bases between them. The CDR3 totals 16 residues. Germline V CDR1 and CDR2: SGHNT, YYREEE (reference sequence). CDR3 residues: CASSLVSSSFGNGYTF. DNA for the CDR3: TGTGCCAGCAGCTTGGTTAGTTCGTCTTTCGGGAACGGCTACACCTTC.

In its sample, this clone was seen a few times. V gene TRBV4-1 combines with J gene TRBJ2-4, with D perhaps matching TRBD1 or TRBD2 (5 bases each). The CDR3 is 16 amino acids. Trimming shortened V by 0 bases and J by 7 bases, and 16 bases separated the two germline ends. Germline-derived CDR1 and CDR2 are MGHRA and YSYEKL. The CDR3 sequence: CASSQDTGPKRNIQYF. The CDR3 coding sequence is TGCGCCAGCAGCCAAGATACGGGACCAAAACGTAACATTCAGTACTTC.

In this sample, this clone turned up a few times. The gene calls are TRBV29-1 and TRBJ2-2; 7 nucleotides agree with TRBD1. CDR3 size: 16 residues. From germline, CDR1 is SQVTM and CDR2 ANQGSEA. J lost 4 bases, V lost 1 base, and 9 bases had no gene match. The CDR3 is CSVEVQGHSTTGELFF. The CDR3 coding sequence is TGCAGCGTTGAAGTACAGGGGCACTCTACCACCGGGGAGCTGTTTTTT.

This clone has only a few counts. The rearrangement uses TRBV28 and TRBJ1-2, with D perhaps matching TRBD1 (6 bases). V lost 2 bases to trimming and J lost 10 bases, with 17 bases between them. The CDR3 has 14 amino acids. Per the germline V gene, CDR1 is MDHEN and CDR2 is SYDVKM. CDR3 coding DNA: TGTGCCAGCAGTTTAAGGGGGGGCGGCCCCCTCTACACCTTC. Translating it yields CASSLRGGGPLYTF.

This clone has only a few counts. Additional DNA sequences in this sample encode the identical CDR3. The rearrangement joins TRBV29-1 to TRBJ1-1, with D uncertain. The CDR3 is 11 amino acids. Germline lookup yields CDR1 SQVTM and CDR2 ANQGSEA. Trimming pared 3 bases from V and 0 bases from J, leaving 2 bases between. DNA for the CDR3: TGCAGCGTTGAGTTGAACACTGAAGCTTTCTTT. Residues: CSVELNTEAFF.

J is TRBJ2-1 and V is TRBV12-5; 8 bases map to TRBD1. The CDR3 sequence is 13 residues long. Germline values: CDR1 LGHNT, CDR2 FRNRAP. V trimming: 8 bases; J trimming: 6 bases; junction bases outside the gene matches: 6. The CDR3 sequence: CASPPDRVNEQFF. CDR3 in DNA: TGTGCTAGTCCTCCGGACAGGGTCAATGAGCAGTTCTTC.

The chain combines TRBV6-5 with TRBJ1-3; D is uncertain. Trimming removed 6 bases at V and 0 bases at J, with 12 bases between. The CDR3 runs 15 residues. CDR1 is MNHEY, CDR2 SVGAGI, per germline. CDR3 protein: CASRRGPTSGNTIYF. The CDR3 DNA reads TGTGCCAGCAGGAGAGGTCCTACCTCTGGAAACACCATATATTTT.

This clone was found a few times. V is TRBV4-3 and J is TRBJ1-5; a weak D match, TRBD1 (5 bases). Germline V gene data show CDR1 as LGHNA and CDR2 as YSLEER. The CDR3 has 15 amino acids. V was pared by 0 bases and J by 5 bases, with 11 bases between. The CDR3 region has the DNA TGCGCCAGCAGCCAAGACAGGGTGGGTTATCAGCCCCAGCATTTT. It is translated as CASSQDRVGYQPQHF.

This clone was picked up a small number of times. This same CDR3 is encoded by further DNA sequences in the sample. V gene TRBV2 combines with J gene TRBJ2-1; 14 bases align to TRBD2. Germline V lookup: CDR1 SNHLY, CDR2 FYNNEI. V lost 6 bases to trimming and J lost 4 bases; unmatched junction nucleotides: 2. This CDR3 region has 15 residues. This chain's CDR3 is CASRGTSGGYNEQFF. As DNA, the CDR3 is TGTGCCAGCAGGGGGACTAGCGGGGGATACAATGAGCAGTTCTTC.

V gene TRBV5-1 combines with J gene TRBJ2-5; 9 bases align to TRBD1. The CDR3 sequence is 15 residues long. Germline CDR1 is SGHRS and CDR2 is YFSETQ. Trimming at V came to 6 bases and at J to 5 bases, leaving 11 bases not matched to a gene. CDR3 bases: TGCGCCAGCACGCCGGGACAGGGTTTAGGGGAGACCCAGTACTTC. Translating gives CASTPGQGLGETQYF.

The chain joins TRBV27 to TRBJ2-4, with 7 bases matching TRBD2. Trimming at V came to 3 bases and at J to 0 bases, leaving 8 bases not matched to a gene. CDR3 length equals 17 residues. Germline lookup yields CDR1 MNHEY and CDR2 SMNVEV (reference sequence). The CDR3 nucleotides read TGTGCCAGCAGTTTCCGGGGCGGGGGACTAGCCAAAAACATTCAGTACTTC. It codes for CASSFRGGGLAKNIQYF.

The table lists this clone with a few counts. J is TRBJ2-5 and V is TRBV28, with D uncertain. Germline V gives CDR1 MDHEN, CDR2 SYDVKM. The CDR3 runs to 13 residues. V was cut by 3 bases and J by 4 bases, with 9 bases left in between. This chain's CDR3 is CASSFTRRETQYF. The DNA for the CDR3 is TGTGCCAGCAGTTTCACGCGGAGAGAGACCCAGTACTTC.

This rearrangement joins TRBV7-6 to TRBJ1-1, with D uncertain. CDR1 is SGHVS and CDR2 is FNYEAQ in the germline V gene. The CDR3 spans 13 residues. V was trimmed by 2 bases and J by 6 bases, leaving 10 bases between them. For the CDR3, the DNA is TGTGCCAGCAGCTTATCCCCTGGAGCTGAAGCTTTCTTT. Protein: CASSLSPGAEAFF.